This record covers a single TCR beta chain. This clonotype came up many times. This clone's antigen is unknown. Per-nucleotide qualities are absent, and no much larger clonotype sits a single base away. The sequencer listed for this sample is Illumina NovaSeq 6000. cDNA libraries for TCRalpha and TCRbeta were prepared by 5'RACE using constant-segment primers, with sample barcodes and unique molecular identifiers added. RNA was extracted from every sample with Trizol reagent. Library amplification was performed in two PCR steps, and a second sample barcode and Illumina TruSeq adapters were introduced in the second step. Libraries were sequenced on an Illumina NovaSeq with 2 x 150 bp paired-end reads. The paper's processing steps were these. With migec v1.2.7, reads were demultiplexed and then collapsed into UMI-guided consensus sequences. Using mixcr v2.1.11, UMI consensuses were aligned to TRA and TRB V and J templates and then assembled into clonotypes. Expanded or contracted clonotypes were those called significant by both edgeR and NoisET, with noise models trained on biological replicates. For edgeR calls, a false discovery rate-adjusted p below 0.01 and a log2 fold-change threshold of 1 were applied. As an exploratory analysis of dynamics, max-normalized trajectories of the 1000 most abundant clonotypes were examined with PCA combined with hierarchical clustering. Separately sequenced CD4+ and CD8+ repertoires were used to assign a CD4 or CD8 phenotype to each responding clone. TCRdb reran the public reads through fastp at Q25 and MiXCR, keeping productive beta chains. All rows with the same CDR3 protein become a single entry with the most common DNA and genes. TCRdb, not the original authors, processed these V and J calls. Within this sample are 560,000 or so distinct CDR3 sequences, with roughly 17% of them counted one time only. The ten largest clones take up about 8.1% of the sample.

These data are taken from a study of T-cell memory formation after mild COVID-19 (dated by TCRdb to 2020 to 2022). Regarding the research as a whole: TCR sequence clusters from the two donors were largely donor specific. The cohort was made up of two young adult volunteers, one female and one male, who were previously healthy. Longitudinal TCRalpha and TCRbeta repertoire sequencing tracked T-cell clones expanding and contracting after mild COVID-19 in two donors.

PBMCs were isolated by Ficoll-Paque density gradient centrifugation. CDR1 and CDR2 were assigned from the germline V gene as SGHVS and FQNEAQ. V is cut by 5 bases and J by 3 bases, and the space between the germline ends is 16 bases. Inclusive of the bounding cysteine and phenylalanine, the CDR3 is 15 residues long. Kept here is only the CDR3 DNA, which spans 45 bases and is read in frame from base 1. Beyond this particular receptor, the publication reports: Some responding clones were found in pre-infection memory, which suggests that pre-existing cross-reactive memory T cells took part in the SARS-CoV-2 response. From day 15 to 85, contracting clones showed balanced CD4/CD8 phenotypes, whereas a second wave of clones that expanded from day 15 to 37 leaned towards CD4+. Only a couple of mild cases were covered in the study, and larger cohorts including severe cases with pre-infection samples were considered necessary. The second-wave clones that peaked on day 37 were not confirmed to be SARS-CoV-2 specific. Contracting CD4+ clones turned up mainly in the CM and EM memory subsets, whereas EMRA was where CD8+ clones were enriched.

The specimen sequenced was PBMCs or a T cell subset sorted from them (not recorded which). The sequence links TRBV7-8 to TRBJ2-5, with the D call perhaps TRBD1 or TRBD2, as 5 bases match in each case. This receptor was taken from an adult woman who had mild COVID-19 (a few samples of this study predate the infection). The sample titles of this study are shuffled in the database, so cell type and time point are left out; the donor was told from shared clones. Here the CDR3 is given as CASSQSRGYEETQYF. The bases read TGTGCCAGCAGCCAATCGAGGGGCTACGAAGAGACCCAGTACTTC.